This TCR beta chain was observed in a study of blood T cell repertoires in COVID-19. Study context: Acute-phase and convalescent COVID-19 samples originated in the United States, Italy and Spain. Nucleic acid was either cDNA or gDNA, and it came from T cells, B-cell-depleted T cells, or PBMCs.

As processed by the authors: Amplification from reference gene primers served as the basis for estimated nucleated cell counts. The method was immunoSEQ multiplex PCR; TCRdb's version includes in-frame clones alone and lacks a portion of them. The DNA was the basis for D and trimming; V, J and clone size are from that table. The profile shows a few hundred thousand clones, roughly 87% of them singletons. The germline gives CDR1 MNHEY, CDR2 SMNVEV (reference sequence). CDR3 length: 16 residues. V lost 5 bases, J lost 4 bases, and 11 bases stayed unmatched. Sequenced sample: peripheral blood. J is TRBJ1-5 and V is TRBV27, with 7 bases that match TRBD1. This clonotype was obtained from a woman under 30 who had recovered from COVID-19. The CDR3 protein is CASSPTLGTANQPQHF. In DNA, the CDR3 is TGTGCCAGCAGTCCCACCCTAGGGACAGCAAATCAGCCCCAGCATTTT.